This TCR beta chain is from a study of cytomegalovirus exposure and HLA in healthy donors. General study results and limits: Earlier analysis looked at TCR beta V segments, and most were productive about 87% or about 30% of the time. Sequencing depth roughly uniform across donors was assumed in presence/absence analyses.

V was cut by 8 bases and J by 0 bases, with 10 bases left in between. The CDR3 is 14 amino acids. Looked up from germline, CDR1 is MNHEY and CDR2 is SMNVEV (reference sequence). With regard to this clone: Its antigen remains unknown.

In the PCR, 60 Vbeta and 13 Jbeta primers were used. Source study methods: It was a later analysis that counted some 80 million unique TCR beta chains, of which roughly 11 million were shared. TCRdb keeps only in-frame clones here, not all; method: immunoSEQ multiplex PCR. V, J and clone size reflect that table, while D and trimming were determined from the DNA. The repertoire has tens of thousands of clones, around 66% of them found once; the top ten carry around 15%. Material for sequencing was PBMCs. The rearrangement uses TRBV27 and TRBJ1-4; no firm D call. This sequence was found in a male donor in good health and CMV-seropositive. CDR3 in DNA: TGTGCCAGCTTCATAGGAGCAACTAATGAAAAACTGTTTTTT. It encodes CASFIGATNEKLFF.